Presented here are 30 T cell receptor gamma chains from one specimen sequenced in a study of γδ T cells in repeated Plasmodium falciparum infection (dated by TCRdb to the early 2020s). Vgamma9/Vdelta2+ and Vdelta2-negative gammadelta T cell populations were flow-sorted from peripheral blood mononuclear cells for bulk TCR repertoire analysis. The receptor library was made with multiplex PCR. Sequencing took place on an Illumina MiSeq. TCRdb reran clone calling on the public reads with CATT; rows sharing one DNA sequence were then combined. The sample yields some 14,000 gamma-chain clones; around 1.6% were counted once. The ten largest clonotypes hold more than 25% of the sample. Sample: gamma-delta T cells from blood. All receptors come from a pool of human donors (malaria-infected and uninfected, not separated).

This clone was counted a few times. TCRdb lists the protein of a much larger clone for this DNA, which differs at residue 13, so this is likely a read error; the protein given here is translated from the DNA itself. CDR3 protein: CATWAHHPRSSDRIKTF. The CDR3 DNA reads TGTGCCACCTGGGCCCATCATCCACGTAGTAGTGATAGGATCAAGACGTTT. The rearrangement links TRGV4 to TRGJP2. The J gene is not listed in TCRdb, so it was assigned here from a DNA match to germline. This CDR3 is 17 amino acids long. Per the germline V gene, CDR1 is EGSTGY and CDR2 is YDSYTSSV.

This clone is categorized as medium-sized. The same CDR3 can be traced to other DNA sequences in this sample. The CDR3 DNA is TGTGCCTTGTGGAGGAATTATTATAAGAAACTCTTT. It codes for CALWRNYYKKLF. This rearrangement joins TRGV9 to TRGJ1 or TRGJ2. This CDR3 has 12 residues. V lost 6 bases and J lost 0; bases outside the gene matches: 2. The V gene's germline CDR1 is GITISATS and CDR2 ISYDGTV (reference sequence).

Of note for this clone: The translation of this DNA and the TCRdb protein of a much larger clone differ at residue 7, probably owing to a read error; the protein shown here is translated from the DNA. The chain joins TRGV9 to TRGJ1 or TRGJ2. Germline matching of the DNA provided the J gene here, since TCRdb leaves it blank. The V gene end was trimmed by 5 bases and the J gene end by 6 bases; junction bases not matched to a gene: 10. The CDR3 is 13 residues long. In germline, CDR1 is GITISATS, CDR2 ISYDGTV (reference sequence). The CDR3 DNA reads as TGTGCCTTGTGGGTGCGGTCTTTTTATAAGAAACTCTTT. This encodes CALWVRSFYKKLF.

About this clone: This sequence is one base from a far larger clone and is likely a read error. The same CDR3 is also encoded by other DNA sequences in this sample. The CDR3 nucleotides are TGTGCCTTCAGACCAAGAAGCGTGCCCTATTATAAGAAACTCTTT. This gives the protein CAFRPRSVPYYKKLF. V is TRGV9 and J is TRGJ1 or TRGJ2. As TCRdb names no J gene, one was assigned here on the basis of a DNA match to germline. This CDR3 contains 15 residues. CDR1 is GITISATS and CDR2 is ISYDGTV in the germline V gene (reference sequence). The trim removed 10 bases at V and 4 bases at J, leaving 19 bases unmatched.

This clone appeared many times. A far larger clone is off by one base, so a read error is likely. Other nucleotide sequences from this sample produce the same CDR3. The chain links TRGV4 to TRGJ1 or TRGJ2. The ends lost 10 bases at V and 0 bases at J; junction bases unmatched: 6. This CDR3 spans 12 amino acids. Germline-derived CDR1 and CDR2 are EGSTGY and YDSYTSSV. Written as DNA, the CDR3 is TGTGCCACTTGGCCGAATTATTATAAGAAACTCTTT. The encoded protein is CATWPNYYKKLF.

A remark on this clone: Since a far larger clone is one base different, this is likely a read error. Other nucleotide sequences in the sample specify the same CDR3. Here the CDR3 reads CATWDGLYYKKLF. In DNA form, the CDR3 reads TGTGCCACCTGGGATGGACTGTATTATAAGAAACTCTTT. This chain links TRGV4 with TRGJ1 or TRGJ2. No J gene was available from TCRdb, and it was assigned here by a germline match of the DNA. The V and J ends lost 1 base and 4 bases, in that order; junction bases with no gene match: 4. Germline loops: CDR1 EGSTGY, CDR2 YDSYTSSV. The CDR3 spans 13 residues.

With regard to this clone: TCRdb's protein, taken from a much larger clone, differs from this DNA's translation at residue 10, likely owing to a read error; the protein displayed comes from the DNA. The CDR3, as DNA: TGTGCCTTGTGGGAGGTGAATAAAGAGTGGGGCAAAAAAATCAAGGTATTT. The encoded protein is CALWEVNKEWGKKIKVF. The chain is built from TRGV9 and TRGJP. Matching the DNA to germline supplied the J gene, which TCRdb does not give. From germline, CDR1 is GITISATS and CDR2 ISYDGTV (reference sequence). This CDR3 contains 17 residues.

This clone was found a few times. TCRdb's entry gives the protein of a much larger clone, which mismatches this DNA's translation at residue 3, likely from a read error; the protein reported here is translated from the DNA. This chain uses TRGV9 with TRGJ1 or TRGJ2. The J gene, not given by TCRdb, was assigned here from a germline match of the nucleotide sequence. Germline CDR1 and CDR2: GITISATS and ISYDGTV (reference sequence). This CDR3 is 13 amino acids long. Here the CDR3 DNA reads TGTGCCTCGTGGGAGGTGGGATATTATAAGAAACTCTTT. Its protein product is CASWEVGYYKKLF.

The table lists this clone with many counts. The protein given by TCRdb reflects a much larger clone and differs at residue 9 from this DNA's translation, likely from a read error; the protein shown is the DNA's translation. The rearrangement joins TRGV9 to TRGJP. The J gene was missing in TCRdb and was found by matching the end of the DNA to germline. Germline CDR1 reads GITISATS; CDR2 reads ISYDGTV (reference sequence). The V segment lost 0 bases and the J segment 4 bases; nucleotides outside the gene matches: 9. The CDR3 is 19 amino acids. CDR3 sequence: CALWEVRDSQELGKKIKVF. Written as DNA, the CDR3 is TGTGCCTTGTGGGAGGTGCGGGATTCACAAGAGTTGGGCAAAAAAATCAAGGTATTT.

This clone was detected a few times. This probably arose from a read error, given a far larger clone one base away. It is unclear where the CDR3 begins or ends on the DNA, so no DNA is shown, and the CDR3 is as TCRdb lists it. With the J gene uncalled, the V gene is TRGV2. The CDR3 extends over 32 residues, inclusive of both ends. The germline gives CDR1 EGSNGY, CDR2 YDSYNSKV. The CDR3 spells CATWDGPIGIRNSLAVEQHWLSQVSIGRIQHF.

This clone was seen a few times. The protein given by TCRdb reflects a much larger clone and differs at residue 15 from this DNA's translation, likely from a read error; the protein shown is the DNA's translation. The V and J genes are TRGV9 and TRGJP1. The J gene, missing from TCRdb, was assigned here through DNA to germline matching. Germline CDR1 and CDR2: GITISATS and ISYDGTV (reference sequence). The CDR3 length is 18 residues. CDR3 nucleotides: TGTGCCTTGTGGGAGGTGAAAACTCTTTTTTCCTCTGGTTGGTACAAGATATTT. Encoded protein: CALWEVKTLFSSGWYKIF.

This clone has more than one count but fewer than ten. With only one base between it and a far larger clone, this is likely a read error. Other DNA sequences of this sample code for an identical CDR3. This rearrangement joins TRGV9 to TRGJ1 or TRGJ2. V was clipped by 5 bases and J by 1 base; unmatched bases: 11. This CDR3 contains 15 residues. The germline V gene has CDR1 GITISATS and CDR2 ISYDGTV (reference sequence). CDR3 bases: TGTGCCTTGTGGGTATTCATATCAAATTATTATAAGAAACTCTTT. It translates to CALWVFISNYYKKLF.

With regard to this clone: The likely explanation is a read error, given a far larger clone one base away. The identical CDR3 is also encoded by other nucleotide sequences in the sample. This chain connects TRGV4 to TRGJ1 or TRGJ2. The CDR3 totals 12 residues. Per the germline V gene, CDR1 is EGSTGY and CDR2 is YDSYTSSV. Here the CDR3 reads CATWPNYYKKLF. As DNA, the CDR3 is TGTGCAACCTGGCCGAATTATTATAAGAAACTCTTT.

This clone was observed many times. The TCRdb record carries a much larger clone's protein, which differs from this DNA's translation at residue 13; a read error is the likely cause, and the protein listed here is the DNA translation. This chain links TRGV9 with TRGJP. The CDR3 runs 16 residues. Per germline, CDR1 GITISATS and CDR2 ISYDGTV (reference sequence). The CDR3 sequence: CALWDQQELGKKTKVF. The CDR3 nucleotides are TGTGCCTTGTGGGACCAGCAAGAGTTGGGCAAAAAAACCAAGGTATTT.

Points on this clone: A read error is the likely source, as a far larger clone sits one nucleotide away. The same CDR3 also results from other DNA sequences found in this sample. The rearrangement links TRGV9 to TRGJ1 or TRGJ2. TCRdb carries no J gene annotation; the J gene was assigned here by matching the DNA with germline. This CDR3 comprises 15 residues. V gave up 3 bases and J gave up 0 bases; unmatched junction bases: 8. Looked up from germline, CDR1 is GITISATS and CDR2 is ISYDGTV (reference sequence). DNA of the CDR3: TGTGCCTTGTGGGAGCCTACACAGAATTATTATAAGAAACTCTTT. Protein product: CALWEPTQNYYKKLF.

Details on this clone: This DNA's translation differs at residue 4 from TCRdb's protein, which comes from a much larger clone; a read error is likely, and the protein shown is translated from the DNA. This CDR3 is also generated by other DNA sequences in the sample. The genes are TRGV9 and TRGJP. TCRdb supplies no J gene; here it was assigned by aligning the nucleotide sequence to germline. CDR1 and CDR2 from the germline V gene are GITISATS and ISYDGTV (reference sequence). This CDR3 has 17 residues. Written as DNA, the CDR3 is TGTGCCTTGAGGGAGGTGCCTCAAGAGTTGGGCAAAAAAATCAAGGTATTT. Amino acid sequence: CALREVPQELGKKIKVF.

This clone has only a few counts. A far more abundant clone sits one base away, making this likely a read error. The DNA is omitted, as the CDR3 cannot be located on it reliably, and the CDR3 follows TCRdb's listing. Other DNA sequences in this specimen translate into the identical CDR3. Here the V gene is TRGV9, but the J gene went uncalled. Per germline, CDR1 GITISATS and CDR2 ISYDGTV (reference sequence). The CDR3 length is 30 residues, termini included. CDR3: CALWEAEIRNSLAVEQHWLSQVSIGRIQHF.

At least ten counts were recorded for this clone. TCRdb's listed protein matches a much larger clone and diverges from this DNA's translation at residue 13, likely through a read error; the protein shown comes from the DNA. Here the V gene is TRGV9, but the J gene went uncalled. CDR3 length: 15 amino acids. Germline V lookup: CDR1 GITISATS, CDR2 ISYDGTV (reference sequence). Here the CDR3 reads CALWEVGLLDYKELF. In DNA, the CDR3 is TGTGCCTTGTGGGAGGTAGGATTATTGGATTATAAGGAACTCTTT.

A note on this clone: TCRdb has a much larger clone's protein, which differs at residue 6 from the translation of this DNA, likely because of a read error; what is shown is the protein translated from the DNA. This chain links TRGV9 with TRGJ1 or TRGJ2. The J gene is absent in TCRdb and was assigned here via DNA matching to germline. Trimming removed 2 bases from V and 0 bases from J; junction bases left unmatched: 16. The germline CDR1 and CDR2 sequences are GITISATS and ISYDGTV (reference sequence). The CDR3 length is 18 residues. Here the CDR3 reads CALWEARYGCPNYYKKLF. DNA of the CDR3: TGTGCCTTGTGGGAGGCGCGGTATGGATGCCCGAATTATTATAAGAAACTCTTT.

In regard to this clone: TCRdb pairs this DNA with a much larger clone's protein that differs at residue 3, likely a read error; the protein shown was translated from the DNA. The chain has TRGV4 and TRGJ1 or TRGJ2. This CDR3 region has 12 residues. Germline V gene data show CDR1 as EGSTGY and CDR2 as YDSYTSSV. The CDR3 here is CAPWDRTNKKLF. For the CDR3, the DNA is TGTGCCCCCTGGGATAGGACGAATAAGAAACTCTTT.

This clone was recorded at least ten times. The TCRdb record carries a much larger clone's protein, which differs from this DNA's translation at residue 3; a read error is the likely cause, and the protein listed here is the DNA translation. The CDR3 DNA is TGTGCCTCCTGGGACGAGCGAAGTGATTGGATCAAGACGTTT. Amino acids: CASWDERSDWIKTF. V usage is TRGV2 and J usage is TRGJP2. Germline V gene lookup returns CDR1 EGSNGY and CDR2 YDSYNSKV. The CDR3 is made up of 14 amino acids.

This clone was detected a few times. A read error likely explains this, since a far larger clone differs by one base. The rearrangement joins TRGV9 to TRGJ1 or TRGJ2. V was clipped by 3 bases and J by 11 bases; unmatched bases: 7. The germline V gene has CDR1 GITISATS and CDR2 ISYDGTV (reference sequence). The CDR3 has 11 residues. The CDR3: CALWELFQKLF. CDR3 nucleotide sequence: TGTGCCTTGTGGGAGCTGTTCCAGAAACTCTTT.

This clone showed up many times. The CDR3 coding sequence is TGTGCCACCTGGGACAGGCCCCGGTATAAGAAACTCTTT. This sequence encodes CATWDRPRYKKLF. This chain uses TRGV3 with TRGJ1 or TRGJ2. After removal of 0 bases from V and 7 bases from J, the junction contained 6 bases not matched to a gene. This CDR3 has 13 residues. Germline V gives CDR1 VTNTFY, CDR2 YDVSTARD (reference sequence).

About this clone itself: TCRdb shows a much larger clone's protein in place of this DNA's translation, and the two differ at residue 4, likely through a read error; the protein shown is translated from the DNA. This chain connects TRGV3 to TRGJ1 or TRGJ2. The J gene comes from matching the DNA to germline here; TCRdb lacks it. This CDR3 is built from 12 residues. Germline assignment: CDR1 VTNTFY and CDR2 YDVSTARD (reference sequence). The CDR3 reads CATRDRQDKKLF. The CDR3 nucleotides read TGTGCCACCCGGGACAGGCAAGACAAGAAACTCTTT.

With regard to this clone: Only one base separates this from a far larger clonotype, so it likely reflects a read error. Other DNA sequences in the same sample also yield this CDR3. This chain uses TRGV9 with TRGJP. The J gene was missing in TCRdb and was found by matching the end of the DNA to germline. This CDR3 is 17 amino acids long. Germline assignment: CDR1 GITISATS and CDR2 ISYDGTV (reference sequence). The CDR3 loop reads CALWDPAQELGKKIKVF. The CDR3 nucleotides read TGTGCCTTGTGGGACCCCGCCCAAGAGTTAGGCAAAAAAATCAAGGTATTT.

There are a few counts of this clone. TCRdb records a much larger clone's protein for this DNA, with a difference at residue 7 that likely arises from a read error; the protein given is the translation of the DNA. CDR3 region: CATWGTFYYKKLF. DNA of the CDR3: TGTGCCACCTGGGGAACCTTTTATTATAAGAAACTCTTT. V gene TRGV8 combines with J gene TRGJ1 or TRGJ2. Trimming removed 5 bases from V and 3 bases from J; junction bases left unmatched: 7. The CDR3 extends over 13 amino acids. Germline-derived CDR1 and CDR2 are VENAVY and YDSYNSRV.

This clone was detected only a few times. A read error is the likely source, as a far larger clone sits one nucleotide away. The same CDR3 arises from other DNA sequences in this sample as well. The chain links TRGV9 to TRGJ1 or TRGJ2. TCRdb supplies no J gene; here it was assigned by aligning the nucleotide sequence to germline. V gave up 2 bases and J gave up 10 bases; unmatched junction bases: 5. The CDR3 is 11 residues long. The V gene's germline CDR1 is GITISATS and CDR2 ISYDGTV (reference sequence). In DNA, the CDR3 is TGTGCCTTGTGGGAGGAACACAAGAAACTCTTT. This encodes CALWEEHKKLF.

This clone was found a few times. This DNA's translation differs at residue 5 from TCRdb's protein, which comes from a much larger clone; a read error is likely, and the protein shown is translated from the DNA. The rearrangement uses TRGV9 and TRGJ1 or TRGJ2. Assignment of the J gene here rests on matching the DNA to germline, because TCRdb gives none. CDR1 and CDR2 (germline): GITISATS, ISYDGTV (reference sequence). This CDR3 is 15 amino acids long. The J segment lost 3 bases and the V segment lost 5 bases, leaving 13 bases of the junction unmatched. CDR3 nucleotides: TGTGCCTTGTGGGGGGGGACCTTGGCTTATTATAAGAAACTCTTT. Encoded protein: CALWGGTLAYYKKLF.

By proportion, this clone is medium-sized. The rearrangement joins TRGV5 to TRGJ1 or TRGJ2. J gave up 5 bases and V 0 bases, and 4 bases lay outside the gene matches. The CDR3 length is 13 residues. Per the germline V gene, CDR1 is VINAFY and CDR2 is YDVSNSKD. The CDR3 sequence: CATWDRHHYKKLF. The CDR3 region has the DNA TGTGCCACCTGGGACAGGCATCATTATAAGAAACTCTTT.

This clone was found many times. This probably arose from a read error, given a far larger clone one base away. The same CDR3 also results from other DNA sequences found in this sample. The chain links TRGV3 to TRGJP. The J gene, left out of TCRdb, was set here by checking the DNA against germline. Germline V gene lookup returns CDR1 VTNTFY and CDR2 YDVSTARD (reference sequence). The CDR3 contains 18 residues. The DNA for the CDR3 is TGCGCCACCTGGGACGTGTCAACGCAAGAGTTGGGCAAAAAAATCAAGGTATTT. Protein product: CATWDVSTQELGKKIKVF.